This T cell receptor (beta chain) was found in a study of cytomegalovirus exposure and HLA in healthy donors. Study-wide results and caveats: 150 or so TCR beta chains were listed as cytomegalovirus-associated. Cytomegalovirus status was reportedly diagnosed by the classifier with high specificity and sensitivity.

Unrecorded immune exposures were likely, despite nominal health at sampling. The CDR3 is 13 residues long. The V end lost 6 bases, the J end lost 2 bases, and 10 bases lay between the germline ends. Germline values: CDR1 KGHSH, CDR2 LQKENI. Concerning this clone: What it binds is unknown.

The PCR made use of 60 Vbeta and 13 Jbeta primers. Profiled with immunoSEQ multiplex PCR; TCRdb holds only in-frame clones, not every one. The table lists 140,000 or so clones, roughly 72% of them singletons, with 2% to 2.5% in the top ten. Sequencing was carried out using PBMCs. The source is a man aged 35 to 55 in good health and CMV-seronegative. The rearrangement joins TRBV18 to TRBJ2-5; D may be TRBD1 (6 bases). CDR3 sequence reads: CASSLDRQETQYF. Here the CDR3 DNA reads TGTGCCAGCTCTCTGGACAGACAAGAGACCCAGTACTTC.